This T cell receptor beta chain is from a study of shared clonotypes between healthy human individuals. Whole-study results and caveats: Genetic and exposure-history diversity was limited by the few donors. When naive CD4 clonotypes were compared across a handful of donors, about 5% were shared.

A note on this clone: Its specificity is not known.

When replicate PCRs were run on sorted subsets, they used 150 to 250 ng DNA, approximately 33,000 T cell genomes. This table comes from immunoSEQ multiplex PCR, and its TCRdb copy is limited to in-frame clones, with some not included. Of a few million clones listed, roughly 93% are singletons. Recent vaccinations or acute infections were absent in the healthy HIV-negative adult donors. The sequenced material came from naive CD4+ T cells from PBMCs. Subset reported: CD45RA+ positively selected. The source is a man aged 18 to 35 in good health. Some clones in this sample may be carry-over from other donors' samples.

CDR3 bases: TGTGCCAGCAGTAAGTGGGACCGGGGCTCTAGCACAGATACGCAGTATTTT. It codes for CASSKWDRGSSTDTQYF. The genes are TRBV2 and TRBJ2-3; perhaps D is TRBD1 or TRBD2 (5 bases each). The CDR3 runs to 17 residues. Trimming left V 5 bases short and J 0 bases short, with 18 bases between. Looked up from germline, CDR1 is SNHLY and CDR2 is FYNNEI.